Listed here are 31 T cell receptor beta chains from one sample, sequenced in a study of cytomegalovirus exposure and HLA in healthy donors. The study ran its PCR with 60 Vbeta and 13 Jbeta primers. Some clones are missing from TCRdb's copy, which holds only in-frame ones; the method was immunoSEQ multiplex PCR. The table records over 130,000 clones, 60% to 80% of them present only once. The material sequenced was PBMCs. All receptors come from a woman in her thirties in good health and CMV-seronegative.

This sequence joins TRBV4-2 and TRBJ2-3, with TRBD1 matching 8 bases. Trimming at V came to 3 bases and at J to 2 bases, leaving 7 bases not matched to a gene. Per the germline V gene, CDR1 is LGHNA and CDR2 is YNFKEQ. The CDR3 runs 16 residues. The DNA for the CDR3 is TGTGCCAGCAGCCATCTGGGACAGGTCGCCACAGATACGCAGTATTTT. Amino acids: CASSHLGQVATDTQYF.

The rearrangement joins TRBV19 to TRBJ2-1, with a tentative D call TRBD2 (5 bases). The length of the CDR3 is 15 residues. Per the germline V gene, CDR1 is LNHDA and CDR2 is SQIVND (reference sequence). Between the trimmed V and J ends, which lost 5 bases and 8 bases, there was a span of 19 bases. The CDR3 bases are TGTGCCAGTAGTCGCCTCGGGGTGGGGAGCCATGAGCAGTTCTTC. Its protein product is CASSRLGVGSHEQFF.

The J gene is TRBJ2-7, the V gene TRBV18, with 9 bases lining up with TRBD1. This CDR3 has 14 residues. The germline V gene has CDR1 KGHSH and CDR2 LQKENI. CDR3 sequence reads: CASPPRTGEGEQYV. The CDR3 DNA follows: TGTGCCAGCCCACCCCGGACAGGGGAGGGCGAGCAGTACGTC.

The chain joins TRBV18 to TRBJ1-2; possible D gene TRBD1, 5 bases. Trimming shortened V by 1 base and J by 8 bases, and 11 bases separated the two germline ends. The CDR3 runs to 13 residues. CDR1 KGHSH and CDR2 LQKENI come from the germline V gene. The DNA for the CDR3 is TGTGCCAGCTCACCACGGCAGGGCGAGGGCTACACCTTC. Its protein product is CASSPRQGEGYTF.

The J gene is TRBJ2-7, the V gene TRBV6-1, with D unclear. V lost 3 bases, J lost 3 bases, and 15 bases lay in between. The CDR3 loop spans 15 amino acids. Germline CDR1 and CDR2: MNHNS and SASEGT. CDR3 coding DNA: TGTGCCAGCAGTGAGTCGCACAGAAACGTCTACGAGCAGTACGTC. It encodes CASSESHRNVYEQYV.

The genes are TRBV4-1 and TRBJ1-4; no firm D call. Germline V gives CDR1 MGHRA, CDR2 YSYEKL. Trimming removed 6 bases at V and 5 bases at J, with 13 bases between. The CDR3 covers 14 residues. DNA of the CDR3: TGCGCCAGCAGTGTCTGGGAGACGAATGAAAAACTGTTTTTT. Residues: CASSVWETNEKLFF.

Regarding this clone: This sample includes further DNA sequences coding for the same CDR3. V and J are TRBV6-5 and TRBJ2-1, with 12 bases that match TRBD2. The ends lost 3 bases at V and 4 bases at J; junction bases unmatched: 1. CDR3 size: 15 residues. Per the germline V gene, CDR1 is MNHEY and CDR2 is SVGAGI. The CDR3, as DNA: TGTGCCAGCAGTTATGGGACTAGCGGGTACAATGAGCAGTTCTTC. Translating it yields CASSYGTSGYNEQFF.

The chain joins TRBV7-3 to TRBJ1-5; the D is unclear. V was trimmed by 2 bases and J by 2 bases, leaving 10 bases between them. The CDR3 totals 15 residues. CDR1 and CDR2 (germline): SGHTA, FQGTGA. The CDR3 sequence is CASSLDPTGNQPQHF. The CDR3 DNA sequence: TGTGCCAGCAGCTTAGATCCCACAGGCAATCAGCCCCAGCATTTT.

The chain combines TRBV5-1 with TRBJ2-1; 9 nucleotides match TRBD1. CDR3 size: 15 residues. Trimming removed 5 bases from V and 5 bases from J; junction bases left unmatched: 8. From germline, CDR1 is SGHRS and CDR2 YFSETQ. The CDR3 is CASRPGQGSHNEQFF. The CDR3 DNA follows: TGCGCCAGCAGGCCCGGACAGGGGTCCCACAATGAGCAGTTCTTC.

V and J are TRBV27 and TRBJ2-7; 9 bases map to TRBD1. This CDR3 has 14 amino acids. Germline CDR1 and CDR2: MNHEY and SMNVEV (reference sequence). J was trimmed by 3 bases and V by 6 bases; bases with no gene match: 6. The CDR3 nucleotides are TGTGCCAGCAGGAGGACAGGGGAGAGCTACGAGCAGTACTTC. Protein product: CASRRTGESYEQYF.

The chain employs TRBV6-5 and TRBJ1-2; D gene uncertain. The CDR3 consists of 13 residues. The ends were cut back, 6 bases at V and 4 bases at J, with 12 bases in the middle. Looked up from germline, CDR1 is MNHEY and CDR2 is SVGAGI. The CDR3 DNA follows: TGTGCCAGCAGACAAGACGGGTCCTATGGCTACACCTTC. This sequence encodes CASRQDGSYGYTF.

The rearrangement links TRBV4-1 to TRBJ2-7; a weak D match, TRBD1 (6 bases). CDR1 is MGHRA and CDR2 is YSYEKL in the germline V gene. CDR3 length: 13 amino acids. Here the CDR3 DNA reads TGCGCCAGCAGCCAAGATTCAGGGGACGAGCAGCACGTC. Its protein product is CASSQDSGDEQHV.

This clone was seen more than once but under ten times. This rearrangement joins TRBV29-1 to TRBJ2-7; no clear D. In germline, CDR1 is SQVTM, CDR2 ANQGSEA. The CDR3 spans 16 residues. The V and J ends lost 4 bases and 0 bases respectively, with 19 bases between them. CDR3 region: CSVVVTATQSSYEQYF. CDR3 nucleotides: TGCAGCGTTGTGGTAACCGCCACACAGAGCTCCTACGAGCAGTACTTC.

On this clone itself: Its ends do not fully match the called genes, so a read error is possible. The chain has TRBV28 and TRBJ1-1, with 8 bases lining up with TRBD1. Germline CDR1 reads MDHEN; CDR2 reads SYDVKM. CDR3 length: 12 amino acids. The CDR3 DNA follows: TGTGCCAGCAGCCAGGGGGCAAAGCCGGGGGGATTT. This sequence encodes CASSQGAKPGGF.

The rearrangement uses TRBV2 and TRBJ1-1, with 9 nucleotides matching TRBD1. Germline loops: CDR1 SNHLY, CDR2 FYNNEI. The CDR3 is 14 amino acids. J was trimmed by 4 bases and V by 4 bases; bases with no gene match: 4. CDR3 DNA sequence: TGTGCCAGCAGTGGGACGACAGGGGGCACTGAAGCTTTCTTT. Encoded protein: CASSGTTGGTEAFF.

The chain uses TRBV6-1 and TRBJ2-4; no definite D call. The length of the CDR3 is 15 residues. Trimming left V 2 bases short and J 8 bases short, with 16 bases between. The V gene's germline CDR1 is MNHNS and CDR2 SASEGT. The CDR3 coding sequence is TGTGCCAGCAGTGAACGGTGGAGCCGAAAGGACATTCAGTACTTC. Amino acid sequence: CASSERWSRKDIQYF.

The table lists this clone with a count of one. This chain connects TRBV18 to TRBJ2-3; 12 bases line up with TRBD1. V was clipped by 4 bases and J by 3 bases; unmatched bases: 2. The CDR3 runs to 15 residues. Germline V lookup: CDR1 KGHSH, CDR2 LQKENI. CDR3 amino acids: CASSLGQGATDTQYF. DNA for the CDR3: TGTGCCAGCTCACTGGGACAGGGGGCAACAGATACGCAGTATTTT.

This clone has only a few counts. The rearrangement joins TRBV27 to TRBJ2-7, with a weak D call TRBD2 (8 bases). The germline V and J ends were trimmed by 3 bases and 0 bases, with 18 bases remaining between them. This CDR3 region has 17 residues. Per germline, CDR1 MNHEY and CDR2 SMNVEV (reference sequence). The CDR3 sequence: CASSLAGGQRSSYEQYF. CDR3 nucleotide sequence: TGTGCCAGCAGTTTGGCGGGGGGACAGCGAAGCTCCTACGAGCAGTACTTC.

The chain carries TRBV6-1 and TRBJ1-5, with D perhaps TRBD1 (6 bases). The CDR3 contains 14 residues. The V end lost 0 bases, the J end lost 6 bases, and 9 bases lay between the germline ends. CDR1 and CDR2 (germline): MNHNS, SASEGT. For the CDR3, the DNA is TGTGCCAGCAGTGAAGCCGGGGGGCCTCAGCCCCAGCATTTT. Translated: CASSEAGGPQPQHF.

The J gene is TRBJ1-4, the V gene TRBV6-5, with 8 positions matching TRBD1. V lost 3 bases, J lost 8 bases, and 5 bases stayed unmatched. Germline lookup yields CDR1 MNHEY and CDR2 SVGAGI. This CDR3 spans 14 amino acids. CDR3 sequence: CASSYSQGGEKLFF. DNA for the CDR3: TGTGCCAGCAGTTATTCACAGGGGGGGGAAAAACTGTTTTTT.

The chain joins TRBV6-5 to TRBJ2-5; 14 bases are a match to TRBD2. With V trimmed by 2 bases and J by 4 bases, 0 bases remained unmatched. The length of the CDR3 is 15 residues. Germline CDR1 is MNHEY and CDR2 is SVGAGI. This CDR3 is CASSYGLAGGETQYF. The CDR3 DNA sequence: TGTGCCAGCAGTTACGGACTAGCGGGGGGAGAGACCCAGTACTTC.

V and J are TRBV14 and TRBJ2-7; 7 positions match TRBD2. The ends lost 4 bases at V and 6 bases at J; junction bases unmatched: 6. The length of the CDR3 is 13 residues. The germline V gene encodes CDR1 SGHDN and CDR2 FVKESK. CDR3 nucleotide sequence: TGTGCCAGCAGCCCGCGACTAGCTGGCGAGCAGTACTTC. Translation gives CASSPRLAGEQYF.

The chain couples TRBV9 to TRBJ2-2, with 11 bases matching TRBD2. The CDR3 spans 16 residues. V was clipped by 0 bases and J by 9 bases; unmatched bases: 7. From germline, CDR1 is SGDLS and CDR2 YYNGEE. CDR3 DNA sequence: TGTGCCAGCAGCGTAGGGCTAGCGGGGGGTACCCGGGAGCTGTTTTTT. As protein: CASSVGLAGGTRELFF.

The chain is built from TRBV7-2 and TRBJ2-3, with 12 bases matching TRBD2. Trimming took 5 bases from V and 6 from J; bases not matched to a gene: 9. The germline V gene encodes CDR1 SGHTA and CDR2 FQGNSA. The CDR3 covers 16 residues. This CDR3 is CASSPPSGGVTDTQYF. The CDR3 DNA follows: TGTGCCAGCAGCCCGCCTAGCGGGGGGGTCACGGATACGCAGTATTTT.

This clone has a handful of counts. V and J are TRBV11-3 and TRBJ2-5; D remains ambiguous. There are 13 residues in the CDR3. CDR1 SGHNT and CDR2 YENEEA come from the germline V gene. Trimming shortened V by 6 bases and J by 3 bases, and 11 bases separated the two germline ends. The CDR3 DNA follows: TGTGCCAGCAGTAACAACCGGGAAGAGACCCAGTACTTC. Protein: CASSNNREETQYF.

The chain employs TRBV2 and TRBJ1-5; D perhaps matches TRBD1 (5 bases). CDR1 and CDR2 from the germline V gene are SNHLY and FYNNEI. The CDR3 runs 13 residues. V shed 6 bases and J shed 7 bases, with 13 bases lying between them. CDR3 loop: CASRVRVSQPQHF. DNA for the CDR3: TGTGCCAGCAGGGTCAGGGTTTCCCAGCCCCAGCATTTT.

The chain couples TRBV30 to TRBJ1-6; D perhaps matches TRBD1 (5 bases). Germline-derived CDR1 and CDR2 are GTSNPN and SVGIG (reference sequence). V shed 3 bases and J shed 10 bases, with 10 bases lying between them. There are 12 residues in the CDR3. The CDR3 region has the DNA TGTGCCTGGAGGCAGGGAGGATCACCCCTCCACTTT. Encoded protein: CAWRQGGSPLHF.

The chain has TRBV7-2 and TRBJ2-5; 8 bases are a match to TRBD1. Germline lookup yields CDR1 SGHTA and CDR2 FQGNSA. The CDR3 is 14 amino acids. V lost 6 bases to trimming and J lost 5 bases; unmatched junction nucleotides: 8. In DNA form, the CDR3 reads TGTGCCAGCAGTTACAATCAGGGGGCCGAGACCCAGTACTTC. Amino acid sequence: CASSYNQGAETQYF.

This clone was observed a handful of times. The CDR3 coding sequence is TGTGCCAGCAACGGACAGGGGCGATCACCCCTCCACTTT. Translation gives CASNGQGRSPLHF. J is TRBJ1-6 and V is TRBV2, with 9 bases lining up with TRBD1. The V segment lost 7 bases and the J segment 10 bases; nucleotides outside the gene matches: 5. The V gene's germline CDR1 is SNHLY and CDR2 FYNNEI. The CDR3 runs to 13 residues.

A few counts support this clone. The gene calls are TRBV27 and TRBJ1-2, with D perhaps TRBD1 (5 bases). V lost 4 bases and J lost 2, with 14 bases in between. Germline-derived CDR1 and CDR2 are MNHEY and SMNVEV (reference sequence). CDR3 length equals 15 residues. CDR3 region: CASSSQGTPNYGYTF. The CDR3 nucleotides read TGTGCCAGCAGTTCCCAGGGCACGCCCAACTATGGCTACACCTTC.

The V and J genes are TRBV9 and TRBJ2-1, with a tentative D call TRBD1 (6 bases). Trimming took 3 bases from V and 8 from J, leaving 18 bases between them. The CDR3 is made up of 15 amino acids. The germline V gene encodes CDR1 SGDLS and CDR2 YYNGEE. CDR3 in DNA: TGTGCCAGCAGCGCAGGGGTGGTTCAGGGCGATGAGCAGTTCTTC. Residues: CASSAGVVQGDEQFF.